The entry below gives a single T cell receptor beta chain sequence along with its context. Relative to the germline gene, one junction end is altered; a read error may explain this. This sample was included in a study of beta chain features in type 1 diabetes. Study in general: On cell yields, gender and age, patients and healthy donors were similar.

From germline, CDR1 is MNHEY and CDR2 SVGAGI. This CDR3 comprises 13 residues. It was via CD45RO/CCR7/CD25/CD127/CD95/CD27 that CD4+ naive, central memory, regulatory and stem cell-like memory cells were sorted. TCRB transcripts that were expressed got sequenced, as all of the isolated RNA had been reverse transcribed. Some clones are missing from TCRdb's copy, which holds only in-frame ones; the method was immunoSEQ multiplex PCR. The table lists 130,000 to 150,000 clones, 48% of them singletons. Sequencing was done on a sample of Tregs from blood. This sequence originates from a man aged 18 to 35 in good health. This chain uses TRBV6-5 with TRBJ2-7, with 9 positions matching TRBD2. The CDR3 loop is CASSYSGLAGIPF. The CDR3 region has the DNA TGTGCCAGCAGTTACTCGGGGCTAGCGGGGATCCCGTTC.